This T cell receptor beta chain originates from a study of blood T cell repertoires in COVID-19. Turning to the study itself: Specimens from acute and convalescent COVID-19 originated in the United States, Italy and Spain.

This CDR3 is 16 amino acids long. Per germline, CDR1 SGHTA and CDR2 FQGNSA. After removal of 4 bases from V and 2 bases from J, the junction contained 8 bases not matched to a gene. Per the original methods: Estimation of nucleated cell counts relied on the amplification of reference gene primers. This table comes from immunoSEQ multiplex PCR, and its TCRdb copy is limited to in-frame clones, with some not included. The V and J calls and clone size are taken from that table; D and trimming were inferred from the DNA. The sample carries approximately 150,000 clones, about 87% recorded once. The chain employs TRBV7-2 and TRBJ2-1, with 7 positions matching TRBD2. This TCR was recovered from a woman between 50 and 59 years old with acute or convalescent COVID-19. Sequencing was performed on peripheral blood. CDR3 amino acids: CASSSVGSGTYNEQFF. In DNA form, the CDR3 reads TGTGCCAGCAGCTCCGTCGGGAGCGGGACCTACAATGAGCAGTTCTTC.